This record covers a single T cell receptor (beta chain). These data come from a study of Ad26.COV2.S vaccination and SARS-CoV-2 variants. The wider study: Of the COV1001 trial arms, the Ad26.COV2.S arm included the donor.

Using immunoSEQ multiplex PCR, the repertoire was profiled, and TCRdb retains in-frame clones only, with some absent. The sample has around 400,000 clones; 70% to 90% are singletons. Germline loops: CDR1 LNHNV, CDR2 YYDKDF (reference sequence). The CDR3 sequence is 18 residues long. V trimming: 0 bases; J trimming: 3 bases; junction bases outside the gene matches: 9. The treatment denotes: some 20 received Ad26.COV2.S at low or high dose, single or two shots; about five received placebo; per-sample allocation not given. On day 63 after the first injection, vaccine and placebo recipients gave samples.

The rearrangement joins TRBV15 to TRBJ1-5, with 9 bases matching TRBD1. The source material was peripheral blood, sampled in a trial of Ad26.COV2.S vaccine versus placebo. The source is a person aged 18-65 years who received the Ad26.COV2.S COVID-19 vaccine or a placebo. In DNA form, the CDR3 reads TGTGCCACCAGCAGAGAGCCGACAGGGGGAAACATCAATCAGCCCCAGCATTTT. Translating gives CATSREPTGGNINQPQHF. The entire variable domain, with the rest obtained from reference TRBV15 and TRBJ1-5, is as follows: DAMVIQNPRYQVTQFGKPVTLSCSQTLNHNVMYWYQQKSSQAPKLLFHYYDKDFNNEADTPDNFQSRRPNTSFCFLDIRSPGLGDTAMYLCATSREPTGGNINQPQHFGDGTRLSIL.